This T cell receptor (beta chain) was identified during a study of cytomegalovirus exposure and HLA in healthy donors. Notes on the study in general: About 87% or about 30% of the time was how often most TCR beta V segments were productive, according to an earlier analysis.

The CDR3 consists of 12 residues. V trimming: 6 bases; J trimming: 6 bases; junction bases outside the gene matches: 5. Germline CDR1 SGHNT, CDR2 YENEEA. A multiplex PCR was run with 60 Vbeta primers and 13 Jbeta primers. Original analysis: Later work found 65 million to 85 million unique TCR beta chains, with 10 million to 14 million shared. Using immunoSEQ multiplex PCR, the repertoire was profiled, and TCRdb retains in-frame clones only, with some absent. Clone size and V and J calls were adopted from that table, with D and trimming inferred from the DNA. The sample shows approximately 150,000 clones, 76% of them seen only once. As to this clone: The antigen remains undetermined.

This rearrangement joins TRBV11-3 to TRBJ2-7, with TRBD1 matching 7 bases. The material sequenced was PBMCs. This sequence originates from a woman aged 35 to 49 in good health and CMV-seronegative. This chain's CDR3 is CASRSRQGEQYF. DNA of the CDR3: TGTGCCAGCAGAAGTAGACAGGGCGAGCAGTACTTC.